Listed here are 23 T cell receptor beta chains from one sample, sequenced in a study of shared clonotypes between healthy human individuals. TCRdb's table, derived via immunoSEQ multiplex PCR, lists solely in-frame clones and lacks some. Here the sample spans some 800,000 clones, 80% to 95% being singletons. The naive CD8 fraction comprised CD45RO-negative cells positively selected for CCR7 and excluded terminally differentiated effector memory CD45RA+ cells. The sequenced sample consisted of naive CD8+ T cells sorted from blood. All receptors come from a man younger than 45 in good health.

This chain links TRBV5-1 with TRBJ2-7, with 13 positions matching TRBD2. J was trimmed by 1 base and V by 3 bases; bases with no gene match: 4. CDR1 is SGHRS and CDR2 is YFSETQ in the germline V gene. The CDR3 is 16 amino acids. The CDR3 DNA sequence: TGCGCCAGCAGCTCGCCACTAGCGGGAGGGTCCTACGAGCAGTACTTC. Translated, it gives CASSSPLAGGSYEQYF.

The genes are TRBV2 and TRBJ2-1; TRBD2 aligns across 14 bases. The CDR3 is 17 residues long. V shed 4 bases and J 4 bases; nucleotides not matched to a gene: 6. CDR1 and CDR2 (germline): SNHLY, FYNNEI. The DNA for the CDR3 is TGTGCCAGCAGTGGTCCCGGGACTAGCGGGAGATACAATGAGCAGTTCTTC. Encoded protein: CASSGPGTSGRYNEQFF.

This chain connects TRBV7-2 to TRBJ1-2; D unresolved. Per germline, CDR1 SGHTA and CDR2 FQGNSA. The CDR3 has 12 residues. The V and J ends lost 6 bases and 4 bases respectively, with 9 bases between them. The CDR3 DNA sequence: TGTGCCAGCAGGACATTGGGCTATGGCTACACCTTC. Protein product: CASRTLGYGYTF.

The chain links TRBV6-5 to TRBJ2-7; D not resolved. Germline V lookup: CDR1 MNHEY, CDR2 SVGAGI. CDR3 length: 11 amino acids. V lost 8 bases to trimming and J lost 2 bases, with 7 bases between them. The DNA for the CDR3 is TGTGCCAGCGGATCCACCTACGAGCAGTACTTC. Translating gives CASGSTYEQYF.

The V gene is TRBV14, the J gene TRBJ1-1, with D perhaps TRBD1 (6 bases). With 2 bases removed from V and 2 bases from J, the gap between germline ends came to 12 bases. Germline V gene sequence: CDR1 SGHDN, CDR2 FVKESK. The CDR3 totals 15 residues. DNA of the CDR3: TGTGCCAGCAGCCAAACACCGGACAGAAACACTGAAGCTTTCTTT. This codes for CASSQTPDRNTEAFF. Supplemented by reference TRBV14 and TRBJ1-1, the full variable domain reads EAGVTQFPSHSVIEKGQTVTLRCDPISGHDNLYWYRRVMGKEIKFLLHFVKESKQDESGMPNNRFLAERTGGTYSTLKVQPAELEDSGVYFCASSQTPDRNTEAFFGQGTRLTVV.

J is TRBJ2-7 and V is TRBV29-1, with a possible D match to TRBD1 (6 bases). Deletions cut 3 bases from V and 7 bases from J, with 19 bases between. Per the germline V gene, CDR1 is SQVTM and CDR2 is ANQGSEA. The CDR3 contains 14 residues. DNA of the CDR3: TGCAGCGTTGAGGGGCTGGGGGCGTCGTGGGAGCAGTACTTC. Translated: CSVEGLGASWEQYF.

The V gene is TRBV9, the J gene TRBJ2-1; D gene ambiguous. CDR3 length equals 15 residues. Trimming removed 0 bases at V and 4 bases at J, with 11 bases between. Germline values: CDR1 SGDLS, CDR2 YYNGEE. CDR3 loop: CASSVGVTLYNEQFF. The CDR3 DNA follows: TGTGCCAGCAGCGTAGGTGTGACACTTTACAATGAGCAGTTCTTC.

The V gene is TRBV2, the J gene TRBJ1-1; the D is unclear. CDR3 length: 13 amino acids. CDR1 SNHLY and CDR2 FYNNEI come from the germline V gene. V lost 7 bases and J lost 5, with 14 bases in between. The CDR3 DNA sequence: TGTGCCAGCATCGGAGGGCGGACGACTGAAGCTTTCTTT. Amino acid sequence: CASIGGRTTEAFF.

V is TRBV6-6 and J is TRBJ2-6; 10 bases are a match to TRBD2. Germline CDR1 and CDR2: MNHNY and SVGAGI (reference sequence). The CDR3 loop spans 15 amino acids. Trimming at V came to 6 bases and at J to 4 bases, leaving 3 bases not matched to a gene. The chain's CDR3 is CASSQREGGANVLTF. The CDR3 DNA sequence: TGTGCCAGCAGCCAGCGGGAGGGAGGGGCCAACGTCCTGACTTTC.

This clone was picked up one time. The chain links TRBV27 to TRBJ2-1; TRBD1 matches 8 bases. Germline V lookup: CDR1 MNHEY, CDR2 SMNVEV (reference sequence). This CDR3 has 15 amino acids. The trim removed 5 bases at V and 4 bases at J, leaving 7 bases unmatched. CDR3 in amino acids: CASSVRDRSYNEQFF. In nucleotides, the CDR3 is TGTGCCAGCAGTGTCCGGGACAGGTCTTACAATGAGCAGTTCTTC.

The V and J genes are TRBV19 and TRBJ1-2; the D is unclear. Trimming shortened V by 5 bases and J by 6 bases, and 10 bases separated the two germline ends. Germline V lookup: CDR1 LNHDA, CDR2 SQIVND (reference sequence). This CDR3 has 12 residues. The CDR3, as DNA: TGTGCCAGTAGTTTAGCAGTCGATGGCTACACCTTC. This translates into CASSLAVDGYTF.

V and J are TRBV19 and TRBJ2-1; D call uncertain. V lost 6 bases and J 7 bases, leaving 13 bases between the germline ends. This CDR3 contains 13 residues. Germline V gives CDR1 LNHDA, CDR2 SQIVND (reference sequence). CDR3 amino acids: CASSRTGANEQFF. In nucleotides, the CDR3 is TGTGCCAGTAGCCGCACCGGAGCGAATGAGCAGTTCTTC.

This chain connects TRBV27 to TRBJ2-7; D possibly uses TRBD1 or TRBD2 (5 bases each). V lost 3 bases, J lost 4 bases, and 19 bases lay in between. Germline V gives CDR1 MNHEY, CDR2 SMNVEV (reference sequence). CDR3 size: 16 residues. DNA of the CDR3: TGTGCCAGCAGTTTGAGTGGGGACCCCGAAGGGTACGAGCAGTACTTC. Protein product: CASSLSGDPEGYEQYF.

J is TRBJ1-2 and V is TRBV27, with D possibly being TRBD1 (5 bases). The V and J ends lost 7 bases and 3 bases respectively, with 21 bases between them. There are 16 residues in the CDR3. Germline V gene lookup returns CDR1 MNHEY and CDR2 SMNVEV (reference sequence). CDR3 sequence reads: CASIGPKGRGDYGYTF. The DNA of the CDR3 is TGTGCCAGCATTGGCCCGAAAGGACGGGGGGACTATGGCTACACCTTC.

V is TRBV27 and J is TRBJ2-1, with a weak D call TRBD1 (5 bases). Germline V gene data show CDR1 as MNHEY and CDR2 as SMNVEV (reference sequence). V lost 6 bases, J lost 12 bases, and 15 bases lay in between. The CDR3 length is 12 residues. Written as DNA, the CDR3 is TGTGCCAGCAGGGCCGCAGGGTTAGGGCAGTTCTTC. It codes for CASRAAGLGQFF.

The CDR3 sequence is CASSQGPADLNTGELFF. In nucleotides, the CDR3 is TGCGCCAGCAGCCAAGGCCCAGCGGATCTGAACACCGGGGAGCTGTTTTTT. V usage is TRBV4-1 and J usage is TRBJ2-2; maybe TRBD2 (5 bases). V was pared by 1 base and J by 1 base, with 13 bases between. The CDR3 runs to 17 residues. Per germline, CDR1 MGHRA and CDR2 YSYEKL.

The J gene is TRBJ2-7, the V gene TRBV5-4, with 8 bases identical to TRBD1. CDR3 length equals 16 residues. Trimming removed 4 bases from V and 5 bases from J; junction bases left unmatched: 14. Germline-derived CDR1 and CDR2 are SGHNT and YYREEE (reference sequence). CDR3: CASSPGQGVPLHEQYF. The CDR3 DNA sequence: TGTGCCAGCAGCCCTGGACAGGGTGTCCCTCTCCACGAGCAGTACTTC.

The chain carries TRBV7-9 and TRBJ1-4, with TRBD1 as a possible D gene (5 bases). Germline CDR1 is SEHNR and CDR2 is FQNEAQ (reference sequence). V was clipped by 4 bases and J by 10 bases, with 25 bases between them. The CDR3 sequence is 17 residues long. The CDR3 nucleotides are TGTGCCAGCAGCTCAGACCTAGGACAAGAGGTCGGTGGAAAACTGTTTTTT. This translates into CASSSDLGQEVGGKLFF.

As to this clone: This specimen includes other DNA sequences encoding the same CDR3. The rearrangement links TRBV27 to TRBJ2-3; 12 bases fit TRBD2. The V gene end was trimmed by 4 bases and the J gene end by 3 bases; junction bases not matched to a gene: 2. Germline CDR1 is MNHEY and CDR2 is SMNVEV (reference sequence). This CDR3 is 15 amino acids long. For the CDR3, the DNA is TGTGCCAGCAGTTCACTAGCGGGAGGAACAGATACGCAGTATTTT. Residues: CASSSLAGGTDTQYF.

This chain joins TRBV4-3 and TRBJ2-7; D may be TRBD2 (6 bases). Trimming shortened V by 1 base and J by 3 bases, and 13 bases separated the two germline ends. Germline CDR1 LGHNA, CDR2 YSLEER. The CDR3 loop spans 15 amino acids. In DNA, the CDR3 is TGCGCCAGCAGCCAAGTGGGGCTAGCGAGCTACGAGCAGTACTTC. Residues: CASSQVGLASYEQYF.

The genes are TRBV11-2 and TRBJ2-2, with D hard to call. The CDR3 has 18 residues. Germline CDR1 SGHAT, CDR2 FQNNGV. V was pared by 0 bases and J by 0 bases, with 14 bases between. The DNA for the CDR3 is TGTGCCAGCAGCTTAGATCTTGAGGCTAGATCGAACACCGGGGAGCTGTTTTTT. Translated, it gives CASSLDLEARSNTGELFF.

The chain combines TRBV27 with TRBJ2-5; 11 bases line up with TRBD2. Germline V gene lookup returns CDR1 MNHEY and CDR2 SMNVEV (reference sequence). The length of the CDR3 is 16 residues. V shed 5 bases, J shed 4 bases, and the junction held 9 bases outside the gene matches. The CDR3 region is CASSQPTSGKRETQYF. For the CDR3, the DNA is TGTGCCAGCAGTCAGCCGACTAGCGGGAAACGAGAGACCCAGTACTTC.

CDR3 sequence: CASRGGNGEQFF. The CDR3 DNA follows: TGTGCCAGCAGGGGAGGGAACGGTGAGCAGTTCTTC. The chain is built from TRBV7-9 and TRBJ2-1; 7 bases match TRBD2. Germline loops: CDR1 SEHNR, CDR2 FQNEAQ (reference sequence). This CDR3 comprises 12 residues. J lost 9 bases, V lost 6 bases, and 5 bases had no gene match.